This T cell receptor (beta chain) was sequenced for a study of blood T cell repertoires in COVID-19. The overall study: T cells, B-cell-depleted T cells, or PBMCs supplied cDNA or gDNA.

Between the trimmed V and J ends, which lost 2 bases and 2 bases, there was a span of 8 bases. The germline V gene has CDR1 LGHDT and CDR2 YNNKEL (reference sequence). The CDR3 runs 14 residues. Study processing details: Reference gene primer amplification in the assay estimated nucleated cell counts. Sequencing used immunoSEQ multiplex PCR; TCRdb keeps in-frame clones, though not all of them. V and J calls plus clone size are reproduced from that table; the DNA served to infer D and trimming. The data contain 250,000 to 300,000 clones, approximately 83% of them singletons. Sequencing was done on a sample of peripheral blood. The chain combines TRBV3-1 (or the pseudogene TRBV3-2) with TRBJ2-3; possibly TRBD1 for D (6 bases). The clonotype comes from a woman aged 70 to 79 with acute or convalescent COVID-19. The CDR3: CASSQRGYTDTQYF. Here the CDR3 DNA reads TGTGCCAGCAGCCAAAGGGGGTACACAGATACGCAGTATTTT.